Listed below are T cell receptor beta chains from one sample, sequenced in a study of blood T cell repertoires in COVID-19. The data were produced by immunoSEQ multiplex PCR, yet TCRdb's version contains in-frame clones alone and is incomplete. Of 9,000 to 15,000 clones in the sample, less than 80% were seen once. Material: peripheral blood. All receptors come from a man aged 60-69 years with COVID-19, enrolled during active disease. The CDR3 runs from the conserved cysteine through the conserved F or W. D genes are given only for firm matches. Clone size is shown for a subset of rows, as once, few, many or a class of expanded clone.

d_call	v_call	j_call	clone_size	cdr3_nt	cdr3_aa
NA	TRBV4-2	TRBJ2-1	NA	TGTGCCAGCAGCCAAGATAAGGACTCGCGCAATGAGCAGTTCTTC	CASSQDKDSRNEQFF
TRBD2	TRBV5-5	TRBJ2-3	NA	TGTGCCAGCAGCCATTTTCTAGCCGGGAGGGATCTCACAGATACGCAGTATTTT	CASSHFLAGRDLTDTQYF
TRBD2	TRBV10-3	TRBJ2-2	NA	TGTGCCATCAGCAATAGCGGGGGGCCCCCCAGGTCCGGGGAGCTGTTTTTT	CAISNSGGPPRSGELFF
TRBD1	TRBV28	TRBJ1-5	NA	TGTGCCAGTCATCTACCGGGACAGGGAGTTGGGCAGCCCCAGCATTTT	CASHLPGQGVGQPQHF
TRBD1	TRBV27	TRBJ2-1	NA	TGTGCCAGCAGTTTACCCCTGGGCAGGGGGAGAGACTACAATGAGCAGTTCTTC	CASSLPLGRGRDYNEQFF
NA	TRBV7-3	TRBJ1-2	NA	TGTGCCAGCAGCTCCGCCCTGTTGGGGGGGGGCTATGGCTACACCTTC	CASSSALLGGGYGYTF
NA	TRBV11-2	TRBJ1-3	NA	TGTGCCAGCAGCTTAGGGGGAGGGACGTCTGGAAACACCATATATTTT	CASSLGGGTSGNTIYF
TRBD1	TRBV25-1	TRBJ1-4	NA	TGTGCCAGCAGTGAGGCAGGGGGAACTAATGAAAAACTGTTTTTT	CASSEAGGTNEKLFF
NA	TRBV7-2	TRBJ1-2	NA	TGTGCCAGCAGCTTAGATGACGGACTAAACTATGGCTACACCTTC	CASSLDDGLNYGYTF
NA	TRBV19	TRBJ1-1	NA	TGTGCCAGTCAGGATTTGGCTGAAGCTTTCTTT	CASQDLAEAFF
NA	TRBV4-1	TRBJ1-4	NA	TGCGCCAGCAGCCAACGCCAGGTGGCAACTAATGAAAAACTGTTTTTT	CASSQRQVATNEKLFF
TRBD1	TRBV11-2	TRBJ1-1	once	TGTGCCAGCAGCTTAGGGACAGGGGTCAGCACTGAAGCTTTCTTT	CASSLGTGVSTEAFF
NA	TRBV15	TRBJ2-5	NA	TGTGCCACCAGTTATGGACTTTTGGAGACCCAGTACTTC	CATSYGLLETQYF
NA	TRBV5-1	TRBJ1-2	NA	TGCGCCAGCAGCTTGGTCGCGGGGAACTATGGCTACACCTTC	CASSLVAGNYGYTF
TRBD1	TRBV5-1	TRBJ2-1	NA	TGCGCCAGCAGCACCGGGACAGGGGAATACAATGAGCAGTTCTTC	CASSTGTGEYNEQFF
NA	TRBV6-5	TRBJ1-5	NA	TGTGCCAGCAGTTACAGGGGGGGGCATCAGCCCCAGCATTTT	CASSYRGGHQPQHF
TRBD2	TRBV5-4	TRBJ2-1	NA	TGTGCCAGCAGCTTGGCCAGGACTAGCGGGTGGTCCTACAATGAGCAGTTCTTC	CASSLARTSGWSYNEQFF
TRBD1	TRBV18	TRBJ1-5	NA	TGTGCCAGCTCTCTGGGACAGGGGGTTCAGCCCCAGCATTTT	CASSLGQGVQPQHF
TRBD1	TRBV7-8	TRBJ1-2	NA	TGTGCCAGCAGCTTAGAAACCCCCTTTGGACAGGGGCTTGGCTACACCTTC	CASSLETPFGQGLGYTF
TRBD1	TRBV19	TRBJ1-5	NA	TGTGCCAGTAGTACCAGGGACAGGACCAAGCTCAATCAGCCCCAGCATTTT	CASSTRDRTKLNQPQHF
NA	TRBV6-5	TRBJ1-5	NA	TGTGCCAGCAAACCTCTAGGAAGCAATCAGCCCCAGCATTTT	CASKPLGSNQPQHF
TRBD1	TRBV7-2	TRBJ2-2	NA	TGTGCCAGCAGCCTACACGGGACAGCCGGGGAGCTGTTTTTT	CASSLHGTAGELFF
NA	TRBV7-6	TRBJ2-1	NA	TGCGCCAGCAGCTTAAGGCGGACTTGGGTTAGCGGCGATGAGCAGTTCTTC	CASSLRRTWVSGDEQFF
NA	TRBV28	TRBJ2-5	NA	TGTGCCAGCAGTTTATATTTGATGGCGGCAGGGGACGGGGAGACCCAGTACTTC	CASSLYLMAAGDGETQYF
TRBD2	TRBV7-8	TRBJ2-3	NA	TGTGCCAGCAGCTTCCTAGCGGGATTGGATACGCAGTATTTT	CASSFLAGLDTQYF
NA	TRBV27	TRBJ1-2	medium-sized	TGTGCCAGCAGTACACAGGGAGCTAACTATGGCTACACCTTC	CASSTQGANYGYTF
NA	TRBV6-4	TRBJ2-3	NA	TGTGCCAGCAGTGACTCGACGGAAGGGGGCACAGATACGCAGTATTTT	CASSDSTEGGTDTQYF
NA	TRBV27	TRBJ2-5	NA	TGTGCCAGCAGTTTACTTAAAGAGACCCAGTACTTC	CASSLLKETQYF
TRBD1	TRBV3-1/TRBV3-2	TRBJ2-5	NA	TGTGCCAGCAGCCAACCGGACAGGGGGAGCCAAGAGACCCAGTACTTC	CASSQPDRGSQETQYF
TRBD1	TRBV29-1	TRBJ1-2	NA	TGCAGCGTTGAGACACCTGGGTTCGGGACAGGGGTCGACGGGGGCTACACCTTC	CSVETPGFGTGVDGGYTF
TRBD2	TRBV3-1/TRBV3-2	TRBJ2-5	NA	TGTGCCAGCAGCCCGGGACTAGCGGGAGTGGGAGAGACCCAGTACTTC	CASSPGLAGVGETQYF
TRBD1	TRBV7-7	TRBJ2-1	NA	TGTGCCAGCAGCTTATTCGGGACAGGGGGCTTCAATGAGCAGTTCTTC	CASSLFGTGGFNEQFF
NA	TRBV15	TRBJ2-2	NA	TGTGCCACCAGCAGAGATCGCAGGGGCGGGCACACCGGGGAGCTGTTTTTT	CATSRDRRGGHTGELFF
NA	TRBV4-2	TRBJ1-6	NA	TGTGCCAGTAACCGCCAGGGTACCTATAATTCACCCCTCCACTTT	CASNRQGTYNSPLHF
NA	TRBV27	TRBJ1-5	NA	TGTGCCAGCAGTTCTACAGTTAGCAATCAGCCCCAGCATTTT	CASSSTVSNQPQHF
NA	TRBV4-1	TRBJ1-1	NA	TGCGCCAGCAGCCAAGACCGCAGGGCCGGGGGTATTGAAGCTTTCTTT	CASSQDRRAGGIEAFF
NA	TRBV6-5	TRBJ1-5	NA	TGTGCCAGCCGAACATCCGCGGATAGCAATCAGCCCCAGCATTTT	CASRTSADSNQPQHF
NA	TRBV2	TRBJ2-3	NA	TGTGCCCACTCGGGGGACACAGATACGCAGTATTTT	CAHSGDTDTQYF
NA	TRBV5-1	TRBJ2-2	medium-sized	TGCGCCAGCAGCTTAGGGGCCGGGGAGCTGTTTTTT	CASSLGAGELFF
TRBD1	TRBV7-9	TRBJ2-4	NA	TGTGCCAGCAGCCCTCGACAGGGGGCGGCCAAAAACATTCAGTACTTC	CASSPRQGAAKNIQYF
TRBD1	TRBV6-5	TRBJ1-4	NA	TGTGCCAGCAGTTTAGGGACAGGGTGGGACGAAAAACTGTTTTTT	CASSLGTGWDEKLFF
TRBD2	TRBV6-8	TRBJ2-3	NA	TGTGCCAGCAGTGCGTTAGCGGGGACTAGCACAGATACGCAGTATTTT	CASSALAGTSTDTQYF